The entry that follows covers one TCR beta chain sequence. The source of the sample is a study of glioma-infiltrating T cells after dendritic cell vaccination. Data came from immunoSEQ multiplex PCR; TCRdb stores just in-frame clones and leaves some out. This table has around 100,000 clones, roughly 81% appearing once. CDR3 length: 15 residues. Per germline, CDR1 SGHTA and CDR2 FQGTGA. Deletions cut 2 bases from V and 2 bases from J, with 10 bases between. Isocitrate dehydrogenase mutation was absent in all glioblastoma patients. The source is a human donor with glioblastoma. The rearrangement uses TRBV7-3 and TRBJ2-1; D gene unclear. The sample consisted of blood, taken before dendritic cell vaccination. CDR3 DNA sequence: TGTGCCAGCAGCTTACAGGTGGGCACCTACAATGAGCAGTTCTTC. Amino acid sequence: CASSLQVGTYNEQFF.